The clone carrying this T cell receptor (beta chain) was observed a few times. Its antigen is currently unknown. Trimming pared 3 bases from V and 4 bases from J, leaving 7 bases between. The CDR3 length is 12 residues. Germline CDR1 reads SQVTM; CDR2 reads ANQGSEA. The record originates from a study of identical twins. Overall study findings and caveats: Alpha sequences out of frame and shared by twins had excess low generation probability. Conclusions rested on cross-sectional statistics rather than following the same donors.

One entry per CDR3 protein results from TCRdb running MiXCR on the 5' RACE reads. The sample shows about 250,000 distinct CDR3 sequences, approximately 7.9% of them seen only once. These data also formed part of another study, on yellow fever vaccine responses in identical twins.

The chain links TRBV29-1 to TRBJ2-1, with unresolved D. Sequencing input: CD8+ T cells sorted from blood. This sequence was found in a woman younger than 30 in good health. DNA of the CDR3: TGCAGCGTTGATTCCGGGTACAATGAGCAGTTCTTC. Translating gives CSVDSGYNEQFF.